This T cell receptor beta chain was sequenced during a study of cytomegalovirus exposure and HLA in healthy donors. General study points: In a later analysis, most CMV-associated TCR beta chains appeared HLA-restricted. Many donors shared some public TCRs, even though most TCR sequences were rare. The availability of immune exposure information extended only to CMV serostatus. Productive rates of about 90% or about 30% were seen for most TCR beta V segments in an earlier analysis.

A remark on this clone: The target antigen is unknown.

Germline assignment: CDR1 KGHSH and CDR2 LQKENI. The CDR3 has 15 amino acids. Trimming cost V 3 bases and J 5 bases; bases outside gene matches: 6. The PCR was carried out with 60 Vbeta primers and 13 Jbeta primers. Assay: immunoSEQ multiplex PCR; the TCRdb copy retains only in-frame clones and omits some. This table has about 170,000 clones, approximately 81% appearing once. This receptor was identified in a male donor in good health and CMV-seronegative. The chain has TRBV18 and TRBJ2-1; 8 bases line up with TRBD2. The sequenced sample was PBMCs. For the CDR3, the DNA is TGTGCCAGCTCACCCTTCGGGGGGGAACACAATGAGCAGTTCTTC. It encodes CASSPFGGEHNEQFF.